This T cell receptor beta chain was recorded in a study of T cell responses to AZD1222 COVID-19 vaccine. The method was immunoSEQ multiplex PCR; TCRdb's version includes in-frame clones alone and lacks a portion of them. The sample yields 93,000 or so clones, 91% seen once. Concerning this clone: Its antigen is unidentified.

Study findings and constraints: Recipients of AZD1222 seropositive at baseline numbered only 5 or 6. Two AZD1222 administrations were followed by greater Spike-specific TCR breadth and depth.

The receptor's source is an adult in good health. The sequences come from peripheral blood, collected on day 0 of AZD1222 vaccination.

The DNA of the CDR3 is TGTGCCACCAGTGATGGGGACCCCGGGTTCAACGAGCAGTACTTC. Residues: CATSDGDPGFNEQYF. This rearrangement joins TRBV24-1 to TRBJ2-7; either TRBD1 or TRBD2 may fit D (5 bases each). The germline gives CDR1 KGHDR, CDR2 SFDVKD. Trimming pared 3 bases from V and 5 bases from J, leaving 16 bases between. The CDR3 totals 15 residues.